Listed below are T cell receptor beta chains from one sample, sequenced in a study of OX40 agonist ivuxolimab in advanced cancers. The repertoire was sequenced with immunoSEQ multiplex PCR; TCRdb's copy has only in-frame clones and lacks some. The sample has around 72,000 clones; 75% to 90% are singletons. Sample: CD4+ or CD8+ T cells sorted from blood, taken in a trial of the OX40 agonist ivuxolimab. The receptors derive from an adult with an advanced solid tumor such as melanoma, head and neck, liver or kidney cancer. Both conserved end residues are part of each CDR3. Each record gives: clone size, D gene, V gene, J gene, CDR3 DNA, CDR3 protein. A D gene is named only where the DNA matches it firmly. A clone size is listed for some rows: how often the clone was seen (once, few, many), or a class if it is expanded.

size: .; D: TRBD1; V: TRBV6-5; J: TRBJ1-4; DNA: TGTGCCAGTGGAGCCAGGGGGGGGAGTGAAAAACTGTTTTTT; CDR3: CASGARGGSEKLFF
size: .; D: .; V: TRBV6-8; J: TRBJ2-5; DNA: TGTGCCAGCAGTTACGAGGAGGGAGGAATACAAGAGACCCAGTACTTC; CDR3: CASSYEEGGIQETQYF
size: .; D: TRBD1; V: TRBV5-1; J: TRBJ2-2; DNA: TGCGCCAGCATGAAGGGACAGGTGAACACCGGGGAGCTGTTTTTT; CDR3: CASMKGQVNTGELFF
size: .; D: .; V: TRBV27; J: TRBJ1-4; DNA: TGTGCCAGCACCTCGCTTGGGTATCAAATTGGAAAACTGTTTTTT; CDR3: CASTSLGYQIGKLFF
size: .; D: .; V: TRBV6-1; J: TRBJ2-2; DNA: TGTGCCAGCAGTGAACGGAACCTTAACACCGGGGAGCTGTTTTTT; CDR3: CASSERNLNTGELFF
size: .; D: TRBD1; V: TRBV7-9; J: TRBJ1-5; DNA: TGTGCCAGTACAGGGGCGAAAGGCAATCAGCCCCAGCATTTT; CDR3: CASTGAKGNQPQHF
size: .; D: .; V: TRBV9; J: TRBJ2-6; DNA: TGTGCCAGCAGCGTGGTCGGAGGGGCCAACGTCCTGACTTTC; CDR3: CASSVVGGANVLTF
size: .; D: TRBD2; V: TRBV5-1; J: TRBJ2-1; DNA: TGCGCCAGCAGCTTGGATGGGACTAGCGGGAGGGCTGAGCAGTTCTTC; CDR3: CASSLDGTSGRAEQFF
size: .; D: .; V: TRBV5-1; J: TRBJ1-6; DNA: TGCGCCAGCAGCTTGGAGCCCGGACGATCACCCCTCCACTTT; CDR3: CASSLEPGRSPLHF
size: once; D: .; V: TRBV10-1; J: TRBJ2-3; DNA: TGCGCCAGCAGTGAGGGGTCGGGGAGGGATACGCAGTATTTT; CDR3: CASSEGSGRDTQYF
size: .; D: TRBD1; V: TRBV6-1; J: TRBJ2-7; DNA: TGTGCCAGCAGTGGGACAGGGGGCCCCTACGAGCAGTACTTC; CDR3: CASSGTGGPYEQYF
size: once; D: .; V: TRBV30; J: TRBJ2-7; DNA: TGTGCCTGGAGTGCCGGGGCTGCCTACGAGCAGTACTTC; CDR3: CAWSAGAAYEQYF
size: .; D: TRBD1; V: TRBV5-1; J: TRBJ1-4; DNA: TGCGCCAGCAAAAGGGACAGCAATAATGAAAAACTGTTTTTT; CDR3: CASKRDSNNEKLFF
size: .; D: .; V: TRBV11-2; J: TRBJ2-7; DNA: TGTGCCAGCAGCTTAGAACAGGGACCCTACGAGCAGTACTTC; CDR3: CASSLEQGPYEQYF
size: .; D: TRBD2; V: TRBV11-2; J: TRBJ2-1; DNA: TGTGCCAGCACCCCGGGACTAGCGGGAGGGAATGAGCAGTTCTTC; CDR3: CASTPGLAGGNEQFF
size: .; D: .; V: TRBV19; J: TRBJ2-7; DNA: TGTGCCAGTAGTATTGGAGGGAGCTACGAGCAGTACTTC; CDR3: CASSIGGSYEQYF
size: .; D: TRBD2; V: TRBV27; J: TRBJ2-3; DNA: TGTGCCAGCAGTGGAGCGGGGGGGTGGGCAGATACGCAGTATTTT; CDR3: CASSGAGGWADTQYF
size: .; D: .; V: TRBV6-1; J: TRBJ1-4; DNA: TGTGCCAGCAGTGAAGATAAGAGCGAAAAACTGTTTTTT; CDR3: CASSEDKSEKLFF
size: once; D: .; V: TRBV7-2; J: TRBJ2-1; DNA: TGTGCCAGCAGCCCAGGGAGGGGGGCCTACAATGAGCAGTTCTTC; CDR3: CASSPGRGAYNEQFF
size: .; D: .; V: TRBV11-3; J: TRBJ2-2; DNA: TGTGCCAGCAGCTTTGGCTACTACACCGGGGAGCTGTTTTTT; CDR3: CASSFGYYTGELFF
size: .; D: TRBD1; V: TRBV6-1; J: TRBJ2-5; DNA: TGTGCCAGCAGTGTGACAGGGGGAGAGACCCAGTACTTC; CDR3: CASSVTGGETQYF
size: .; D: .; V: TRBV19; J: TRBJ2-2; DNA: TGTGCCAGTACCGAAACAGGTCCCTACACCGGGGAGCTGTTTTTT; CDR3: CASTETGPYTGELFF
size: .; D: .; V: TRBV5-1; J: TRBJ1-1; DNA: TGCGCCAGCAGCTTGGCCGCGGGCAGGGATGTGGGCACTGAAGCTTTCTTT; CDR3: CASSLAAGRDVGTEAFF
size: .; D: TRBD1; V: TRBV7-7; J: TRBJ2-2; DNA: TGTGCTAGCAGCCCAACAGGGGGCTGGGACACCGGGGAGCTGTTTTTT; CDR3: CASSPTGGWDTGELFF
size: .; D: .; V: TRBV11-2; J: TRBJ1-4; DNA: TGTGCCAGCGGAGGTGGGCAGGGGCTTGCTAATGAAAAACTGTTTTTT; CDR3: CASGGGQGLANEKLFF
size: .; D: .; V: TRBV29-1; J: TRBJ1-3; DNA: TGCAGCGTTAGACTCAGCTCTGGAAACACCATATATTTT; CDR3: CSVRLSSGNTIYF
size: .; D: .; V: TRBV5-1; J: TRBJ2-3; DNA: TGCGCCAGCAGCTTCCAAGCAACCCCCACAGATACGCAGTATTTT; CDR3: CASSFQATPTDTQYF
size: .; D: .; V: TRBV10-2; J: TRBJ2-1; DNA: TGCGCCAGCACGCGTGGAAGCGGAGGCAATGAGCAGTTCTTC; CDR3: CASTRGSGGNEQFF
size: .; D: .; V: TRBV9; J: TRBJ2-2; DNA: TGTGCCAGCAGCGTAGCGGGGACACCGAACACCGGGGAGCTGTTTTTT; CDR3: CASSVAGTPNTGELFF
size: .; D: TRBD1; V: TRBV2; J: TRBJ1-1; DNA: TGTGCCACCCGACAGGGGAATCGGGTAAATACTGAAGCTTTCTTT; CDR3: CATRQGNRVNTEAFF
size: few; D: .; V: TRBV19; J: TRBJ2-4; DNA: TGTGCCAGTAGCCTGCGGGACTTAAACATTCAGTACTTC; CDR3: CASSLRDLNIQYF
size: .; D: TRBD1; V: TRBV6-1; J: TRBJ1-2; DNA: TGTGCCAGCAGTGCGACTACAGGGGTCGGAGGCTACACCTTC; CDR3: CASSATTGVGGYTF
size: .; D: TRBD1; V: TRBV5-1; J: TRBJ1-4; DNA: TGCGCCAGCCGCGACGGGACAGTTAATGAAAAACTGTTTTTT; CDR3: CASRDGTVNEKLFF
size: few; D: TRBD1; V: TRBV6-5; J: TRBJ1-5; DNA: TGTGCCAGCCGGTCAGGGGGAGGCAATCAGCCCCAGCATTTT; CDR3: CASRSGGGNQPQHF